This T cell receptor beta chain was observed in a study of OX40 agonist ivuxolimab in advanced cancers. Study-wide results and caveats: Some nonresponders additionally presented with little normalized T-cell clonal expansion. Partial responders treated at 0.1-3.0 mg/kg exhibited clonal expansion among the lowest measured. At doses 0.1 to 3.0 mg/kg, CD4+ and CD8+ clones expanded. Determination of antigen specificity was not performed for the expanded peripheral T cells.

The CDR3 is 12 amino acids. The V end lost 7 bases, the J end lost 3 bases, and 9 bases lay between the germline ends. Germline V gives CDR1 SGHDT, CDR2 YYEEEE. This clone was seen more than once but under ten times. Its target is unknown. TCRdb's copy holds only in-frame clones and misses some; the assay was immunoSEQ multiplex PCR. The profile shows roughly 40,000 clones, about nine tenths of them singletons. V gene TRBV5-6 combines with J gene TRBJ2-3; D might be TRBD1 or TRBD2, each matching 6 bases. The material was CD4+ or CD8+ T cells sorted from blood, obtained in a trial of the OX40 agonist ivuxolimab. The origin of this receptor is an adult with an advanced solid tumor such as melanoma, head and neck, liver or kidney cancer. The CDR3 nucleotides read TGTGCCAGCGGGGGGCGAACAGATACGCAGTATTTT. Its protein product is CASGGRTDTQYF.